The 18 T cell receptor beta chains given below trace back to one sample, sequenced in a study of blood T cells in healthy people across ages. Using a J-beta primer mix together with a sample-barcoded 5' primer, a second PCR was run for roughly 6 to 11 cycles. TCRdb recomputed calls from the 5' RACE reads with MiXCR, one row per CDR3 protein. Among about 680,000 distinct CDR3 sequences listed, approximately 49% were seen once. The sequenced material came from blood. These receptors were obtained from an older woman in good health.

The V call is TRBV28, the J call TRBJ2-1; D possibly corresponds to TRBD2 (7 bases). Germline loops: CDR1 MDHEN, CDR2 SYDVKM. Deletions cut 8 bases from V and 5 bases from J, with 16 bases between. This CDR3 contains 14 residues. The DNA of the CDR3 is TGTGCCAGCGGGGGGGCGGAAGAGGACAATGAGCAGTTCTTC. Protein sequence: CASGGAEEDNEQFF.

CDR3 DNA sequence: TGCAGTGCTAGTGCAGGGGTGAACACTGAAGCTTTCTTT. It codes for CSASAGVNTEAFF. The chain is built from TRBV20-1 and TRBJ1-1; possibly TRBD1 for D (6 bases). Per the germline V gene, CDR1 is DFQATT and CDR2 is SNEGSKA (reference sequence). The CDR3 runs to 13 residues. The V end lost 3 bases, the J end lost 0 bases, and 8 bases lay between the germline ends.

Here the CDR3 reads CASSQNRGKTDTQYF. As DNA, the CDR3 is TGTGCCAGCAGCCAAAACAGGGGAAAAACAGATACGCAGTATTTT. The chain has TRBV7-2 and TRBJ2-3, with 7 bases matching TRBD1. The germline V gene has CDR1 SGHTA and CDR2 FQGNSA. The CDR3 loop spans 15 amino acids. Trimming cost V 5 bases and J 3 bases; bases outside gene matches: 8.

V usage is TRBV15 and J usage is TRBJ1-4; D gene ambiguous. This CDR3 comprises 14 residues. Trimming removed 3 bases at V and 3 bases at J, with 8 bases between. In germline, CDR1 is LNHNV, CDR2 YYDKDF (reference sequence). CDR3 sequence: CATSSRVSNEKLFF. The CDR3, as DNA: TGTGCCACCAGCAGTAGGGTTTCTAATGAAAAACTGTTTTTT.

This chain connects TRBV3-1 to TRBJ2-7; D may be TRBD2 (5 bases). In germline, CDR1 is LGHDT, CDR2 YNNKEL (reference sequence). V lost 1 base, J lost 3 bases, and 10 bases lay in between. The CDR3 is 14 amino acids. The CDR3 region is CASSQGRAVYEQYF. The CDR3 DNA reads as TGTGCCAGCAGCCAAGGAAGAGCGGTCTACGAGCAGTACTTC.

A few counts support this clonotype. The genes are TRBV15 and TRBJ2-7; no reliable D call. Germline lookup yields CDR1 LNHNV and CDR2 YYDKDF (reference sequence). V was pared by 3 bases and J by 0 bases, with 0 bases between. The CDR3 covers 11 residues. The CDR3 DNA reads TGTGCCACCAGCAGCTCCTACGAGCAGTACTTC. This translates into CATSSSYEQYF.

The gene calls are TRBV29-1 and TRBJ2-3, with 8 bases matching TRBD2. The CDR3 totals 11 residues. J gave up 4 bases and V 7 bases, and 1 base lay outside the gene matches. Germline V gene data show CDR1 as SQVTM and CDR2 as ANQGSEA. The CDR3 protein is CSGGGPDTQYF. The CDR3 DNA is TGCAGCGGCGGGGGGCCAGATACGCAGTATTTT.

As to this clonotype: At one end, the junction sequence differs from germline, possibly due to a read error. The V call is TRBV5-1, the J call TRBJ2-1, with a possible D match to TRBD1 (5 bases). CDR3 length equals 11 residues. Germline CDR1 is SGHRS and CDR2 is YFSETQ. This CDR3 is CAGRESEVQFF. CDR3 nucleotides: TGCGCCGGCAGGGAAAGTGAGGTTCAGTTCTTC. The entire variable domain, with the rest obtained from reference TRBV5-1 and TRBJ2-1, is as follows: KAGVTQTPRYLIKTRGQQVTLSCSPISGHRSVSWYQQTPGQGLQFLFEYFSETQRNKGNFPGRFSGRQFSNSRSEMNVSTLELGDSALYLCAGRESEVQFFGPGTRLTVL.

The chain has TRBV27 and TRBJ2-7; D perhaps matches TRBD1 (6 bases). Trimming left V 5 bases short and J 5 bases short, with 13 bases between. Germline V gives CDR1 MNHEY, CDR2 SMNVEV (reference sequence). This CDR3 is 13 amino acids long. CDR3 DNA sequence: TGTGCCAGCAGTGCCCCACAGGGCGACGAGCAGTACTTC. It encodes CASSAPQGDEQYF.

The V and J genes are TRBV7-2 and TRBJ2-3; no definite D call. The CDR3 extends over 14 amino acids. Germline V gene lookup returns CDR1 SGHTA and CDR2 FQGNSA. Between the trimmed V and J ends, which lost 5 bases and 6 bases, there was a span of 15 bases. CDR3 sequence reads: CASSRLTSIDTQYF. As DNA, the CDR3 is TGTGCCAGCAGCCGTCTGACGTCCATCGATACGCAGTATTTT.

This clonotype was counted once. The chain employs TRBV10-3 and TRBJ2-3; 9 nucleotides align to TRBD2. Looked up from germline, CDR1 is ENHRY and CDR2 is SYGVKD. This CDR3 region has 12 residues. The CDR3 spells CSTAGGSDTQYF. The CDR3, as DNA: TGTTCTACAGCGGGAGGATCAGATACGCAGTATTTT.

The chain is built from TRBV2 and TRBJ2-1; 9 nucleotides agree with TRBD2. Looked up from germline, CDR1 is SNHLY and CDR2 is FYNNEI. This CDR3 spans 15 amino acids. J lost 6 bases, V lost 3 bases, and 6 bases had no gene match. CDR3 nucleotide sequence: TGTGCCAGCAGTGAGCTAGCGGGAATATCCAATGAGCAGTTCTTC. It specifies CASSELAGISNEQFF.

The rearrangement joins TRBV7-8 to TRBJ2-1; 9 bases line up with TRBD2. CDR1 is SGHVS and CDR2 is FQNEAQ in the germline V gene. V trimming: 2 bases; J trimming: 1 base; junction bases outside the gene matches: 15. The CDR3 has 20 residues. CDR3 in amino acids: CASSLTDPPLAGKSYNEQFF. The CDR3 bases are TGTGCCAGCAGCTTAACAGATCCTCCGCTAGCGGGGAAATCCTACAATGAGCAGTTCTTC.

The V call is TRBV20-1, the J call TRBJ2-7; 12 positions match TRBD1. CDR1 and CDR2 (germline): DFQATT, SNEGSKA (reference sequence). V was pared by 5 bases and J by 7 bases, with 12 bases of the junction left unmatched. The CDR3 extends over 15 amino acids. CDR3 nucleotide sequence: TGCAGTGCTCCCTGGGACAGGGGGCTGTACAATGAGCAGTACTTC. Translation: CSAPWDRGLYNEQYF.

Note on this clonotype: The junction does not match germline at one end; this may be a read error. The V gene is TRBV14, the J gene TRBJ2-1; TRBD1 aligns across 7 bases. Germline V gene lookup returns CDR1 SGHDN and CDR2 FVKESK. This CDR3 comprises 14 residues. The CDR3 protein is CACSPTLTGYKQFF. In DNA, the CDR3 is TGTGCCTGCAGCCCAACACTGACAGGGTACAAGCAGTTCTTC.

The chain recombines TRBV7-2 with TRBJ2-1, with a weak D call TRBD1 (7 bases). The V end lost 7 bases, the J end lost 2 bases, and 18 bases lay between the germline ends. This CDR3 is 16 amino acids long. The V gene's germline CDR1 is SGHTA and CDR2 FQGNSA. The CDR3 reads CASTSGDRDPYNEQFF. The CDR3 coding sequence is TGTGCCAGCACCTCGGGAGACAGGGATCCCTACAATGAGCAGTTCTTC.

This clonotype was found a few times. This chain uses TRBV20-1 with TRBJ2-5; a possible D gene is TRBD2 (6 bases). The CDR3 sequence is 16 residues long. V lost 4 bases and J 2 bases, leaving 20 bases between the germline ends. Per the germline V gene, CDR1 is DFQATT and CDR2 is SNEGSKA (reference sequence). The CDR3 here is CSATELRGSGQETQYF. CDR3 DNA sequence: TGCAGTGCTACCGAACTTCGGGGGAGCGGACAAGAGACCCAGTACTTC.

The V call is TRBV7-2, the J call TRBJ2-6; 13 bases line up with TRBD2. This CDR3 comprises 19 residues. V lost 1 base, J lost 0 bases, and 3 bases stayed unmatched. Germline CDR1 reads SGHTA; CDR2 reads FQGNSA. The CDR3 sequence: CASSLGGLAGYSGANVLTF. DNA of the CDR3: TGTGCCAGCAGCTTAGGGGGACTAGCGGGGTACTCTGGGGCCAACGTCCTGACTTTC.